This T cell receptor beta chain was captured in a study of blood T cells in healthy people across ages. A sample-barcoded 5' primer and a J-beta primer mix were used in a second PCR of roughly 7 to 12 cycles. TCRdb used MiXCR to reprocess the 5' RACE reads, holding one entry per CDR3 protein. This sample has about 1.1 million distinct CDR3 sequences, with roughly two fifths found just once. Germline CDR1 is SSHAT and CDR2 is FNYEAQ (reference sequence). The CDR3 runs to 12 residues. Trimming pared 5 bases from V and 7 bases from J, leaving 11 bases between. This sequence joins TRBV7-7 and TRBJ2-5, with D possibly being TRBD1 (5 bases). Sequencing was carried out using blood. The TCR sequence derives from a man aged 18 to 35 in good health. The CDR3 reads CASSPGPGTQYF. The CDR3 bases are TGTGCCAGCAGCCCAGGGCCGGGGACCCAGTACTTC.